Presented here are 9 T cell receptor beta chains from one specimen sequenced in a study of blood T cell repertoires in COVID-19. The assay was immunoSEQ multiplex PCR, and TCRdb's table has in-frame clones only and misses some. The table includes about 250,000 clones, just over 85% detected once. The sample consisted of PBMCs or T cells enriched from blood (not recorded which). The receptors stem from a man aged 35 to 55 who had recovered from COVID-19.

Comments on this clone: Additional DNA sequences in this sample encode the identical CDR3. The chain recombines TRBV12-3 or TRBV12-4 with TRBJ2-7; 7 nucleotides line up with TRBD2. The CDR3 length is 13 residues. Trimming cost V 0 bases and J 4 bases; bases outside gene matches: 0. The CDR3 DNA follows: TGTGCCAGCAGTTTAGCAGCGGGGTACGAGCAGTACTTC. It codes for CASSLAAGYEQYF.

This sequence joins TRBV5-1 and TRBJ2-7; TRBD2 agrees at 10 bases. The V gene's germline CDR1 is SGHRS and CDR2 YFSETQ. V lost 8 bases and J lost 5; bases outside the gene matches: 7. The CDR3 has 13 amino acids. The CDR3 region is CASNSGGRHEQYF. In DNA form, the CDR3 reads TGCGCCAGTAATAGCGGGGGGAGGCACGAGCAGTACTTC.

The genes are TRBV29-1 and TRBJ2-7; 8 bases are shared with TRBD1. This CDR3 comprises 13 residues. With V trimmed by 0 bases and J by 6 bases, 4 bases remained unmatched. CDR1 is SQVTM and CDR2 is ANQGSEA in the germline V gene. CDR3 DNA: TGCAGCGTTGAAGAGACAGGGGTCTCCGAGCAGTACTTC. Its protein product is CSVEETGVSEQYF.

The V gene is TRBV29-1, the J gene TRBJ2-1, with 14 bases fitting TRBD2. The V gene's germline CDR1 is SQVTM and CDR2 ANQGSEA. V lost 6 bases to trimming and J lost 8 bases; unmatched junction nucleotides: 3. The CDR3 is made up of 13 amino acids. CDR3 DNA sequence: TGCAGCGTAGGGACTAGCGGGGGCGATGAGCAGTTCTTC. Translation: CSVGTSGGDEQFF.

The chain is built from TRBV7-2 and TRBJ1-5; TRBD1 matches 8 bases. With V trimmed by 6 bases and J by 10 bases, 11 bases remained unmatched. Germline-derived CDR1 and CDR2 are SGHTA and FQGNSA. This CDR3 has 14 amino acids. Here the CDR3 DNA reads TGTGCCAGCAGTCCCGGACAGGGACTACAACCCCAGCATTTT. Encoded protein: CASSPGQGLQPQHF.

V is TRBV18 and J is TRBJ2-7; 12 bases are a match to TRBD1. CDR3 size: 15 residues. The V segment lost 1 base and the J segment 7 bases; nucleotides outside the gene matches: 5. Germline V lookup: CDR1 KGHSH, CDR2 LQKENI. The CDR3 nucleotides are TGTGCCAGCTCACCACAGGGACAGGGGGCGCTTGAGCAGTACTTC. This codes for CASSPQGQGALEQYF.

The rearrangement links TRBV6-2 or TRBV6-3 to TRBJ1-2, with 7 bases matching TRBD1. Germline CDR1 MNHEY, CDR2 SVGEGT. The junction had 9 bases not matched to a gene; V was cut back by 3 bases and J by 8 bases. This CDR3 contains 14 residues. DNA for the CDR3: TGTGCCAGCAGTTATGTCTCGGGGACAGAGGGCTACACCTTC. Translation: CASSYVSGTEGYTF.

CDR3 nucleotide sequence: TGTGCCATCAGTGAAAGGACAGGGTTTGATAACAATGAGCAGTTCTTC. Amino acid sequence: CAISERTGFDNNEQFF. This chain joins TRBV10-3 and TRBJ2-1; 8 nucleotides match TRBD1. Germline assignment: CDR1 ENHRY and CDR2 SYGVKD. The CDR3 totals 16 residues. Trimming took 3 bases from V and 5 from J; bases not matched to a gene: 9.

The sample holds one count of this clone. The CDR3 coding sequence is TGTGCCAGCAGTTTCGGGGACAGGGGGCGCGGTATTGGCTACACCTTC. It encodes CASSFGDRGRGIGYTF. This chain connects TRBV27 to TRBJ1-2; 12 bases fit TRBD1. The germline CDR1 and CDR2 sequences are MNHEY and SMNVEV (reference sequence). V was clipped by 3 bases and J by 7 bases; unmatched bases: 9. CDR3 size: 16 residues.